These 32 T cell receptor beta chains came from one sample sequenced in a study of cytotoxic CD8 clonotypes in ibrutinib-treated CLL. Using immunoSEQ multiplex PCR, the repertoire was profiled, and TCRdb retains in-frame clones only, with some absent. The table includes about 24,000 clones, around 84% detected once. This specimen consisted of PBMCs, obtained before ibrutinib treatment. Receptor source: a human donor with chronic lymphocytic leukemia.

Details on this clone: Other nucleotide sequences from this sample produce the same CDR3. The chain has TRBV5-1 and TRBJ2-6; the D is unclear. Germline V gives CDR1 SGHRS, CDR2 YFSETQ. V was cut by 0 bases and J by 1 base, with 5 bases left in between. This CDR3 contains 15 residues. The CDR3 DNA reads TGCGCCAGCAGCTTGGGTATTTCTGGGGCCAACGTCCTGACTTTC. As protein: CASSLGISGANVLTF.

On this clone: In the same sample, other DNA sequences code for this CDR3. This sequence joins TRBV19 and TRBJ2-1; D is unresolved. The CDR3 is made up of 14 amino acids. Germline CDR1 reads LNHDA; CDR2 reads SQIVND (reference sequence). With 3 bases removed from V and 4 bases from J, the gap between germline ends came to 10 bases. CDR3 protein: CASSIPPYYNEQFF. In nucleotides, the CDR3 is TGTGCCAGTAGTATCCCCCCGTATTACAATGAGCAGTTCTTC.

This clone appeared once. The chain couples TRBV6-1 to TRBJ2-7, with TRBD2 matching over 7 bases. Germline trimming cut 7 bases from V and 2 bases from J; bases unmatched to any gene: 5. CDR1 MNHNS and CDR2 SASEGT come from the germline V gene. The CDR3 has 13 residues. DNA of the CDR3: TGTGCCAGCACATGGGGGGGGACCTACGAGCAGTACTTC. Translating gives CASTWGGTYEQYF.

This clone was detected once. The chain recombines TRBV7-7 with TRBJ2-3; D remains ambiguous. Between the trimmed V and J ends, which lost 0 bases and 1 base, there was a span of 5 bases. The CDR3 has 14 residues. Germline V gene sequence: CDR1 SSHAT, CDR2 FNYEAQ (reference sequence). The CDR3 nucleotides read TGTGCCAGCAGCTTAGCTGGGGGCACAGATACGCAGTATTTT. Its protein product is CASSLAGGTDTQYF.

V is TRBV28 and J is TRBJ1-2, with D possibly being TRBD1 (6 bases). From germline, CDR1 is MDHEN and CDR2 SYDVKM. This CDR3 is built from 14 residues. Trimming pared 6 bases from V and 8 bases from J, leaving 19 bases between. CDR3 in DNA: TGTGCCAGCAGAAATAACACAGGGCGCCTCGGCTACACCTTC. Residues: CASRNNTGRLGYTF.

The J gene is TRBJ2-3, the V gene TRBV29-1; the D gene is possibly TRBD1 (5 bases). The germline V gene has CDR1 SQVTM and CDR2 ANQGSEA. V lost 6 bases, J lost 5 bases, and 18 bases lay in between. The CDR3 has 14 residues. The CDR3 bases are TGCAGCGTAAACTCACAGGCTTCACAAGATACGCAGTATTTT. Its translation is CSVNSQASQDTQYF.

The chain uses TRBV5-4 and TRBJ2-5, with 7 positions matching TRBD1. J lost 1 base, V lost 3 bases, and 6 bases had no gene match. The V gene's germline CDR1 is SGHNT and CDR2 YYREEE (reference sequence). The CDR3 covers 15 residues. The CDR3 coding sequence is TGTGCCAGCAGCTCCCTAGGGGGCCCCCAAGAGACCCAGTACTTC. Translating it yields CASSSLGGPQETQYF.

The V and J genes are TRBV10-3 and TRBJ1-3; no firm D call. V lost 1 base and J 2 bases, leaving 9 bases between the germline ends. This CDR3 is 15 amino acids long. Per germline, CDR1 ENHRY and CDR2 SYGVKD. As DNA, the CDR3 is TGTGCCATCAGTGAGTTAGCTAATACTGGAAACACCATATATTTT. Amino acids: CAISELANTGNTIYF.

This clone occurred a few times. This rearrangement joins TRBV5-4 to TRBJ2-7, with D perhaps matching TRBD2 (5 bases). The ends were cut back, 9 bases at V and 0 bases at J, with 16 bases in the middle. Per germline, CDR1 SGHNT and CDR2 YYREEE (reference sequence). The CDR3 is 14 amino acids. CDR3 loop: CATQPSGPSYEQYF. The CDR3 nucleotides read TGTGCCACCCAACCAAGCGGCCCCTCCTACGAGCAGTACTTC.

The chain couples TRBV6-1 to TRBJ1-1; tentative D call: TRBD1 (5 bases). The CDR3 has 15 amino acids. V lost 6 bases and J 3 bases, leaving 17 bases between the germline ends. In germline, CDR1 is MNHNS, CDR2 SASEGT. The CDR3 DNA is TGTGCCAGCAGAAGAGCGCCGCAGGGAGACACTGAAGCTTTCTTT. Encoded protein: CASRRAPQGDTEAFF.

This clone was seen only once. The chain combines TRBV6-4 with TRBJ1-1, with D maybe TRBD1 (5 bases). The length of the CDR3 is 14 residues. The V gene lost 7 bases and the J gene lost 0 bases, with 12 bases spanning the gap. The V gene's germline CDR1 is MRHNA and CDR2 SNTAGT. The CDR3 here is CASTRDSMNTEAFF. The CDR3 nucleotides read TGTGCCAGCACCCGTGACAGCATGAACACTGAAGCTTTCTTT.

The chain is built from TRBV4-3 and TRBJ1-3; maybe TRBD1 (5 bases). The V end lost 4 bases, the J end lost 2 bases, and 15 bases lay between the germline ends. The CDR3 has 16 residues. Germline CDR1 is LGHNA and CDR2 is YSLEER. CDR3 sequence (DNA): TGCGCCAGCAGCCCTGCGGGGGGTCCAACTGGAAACACCATATATTTT. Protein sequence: CASSPAGGPTGNTIYF.

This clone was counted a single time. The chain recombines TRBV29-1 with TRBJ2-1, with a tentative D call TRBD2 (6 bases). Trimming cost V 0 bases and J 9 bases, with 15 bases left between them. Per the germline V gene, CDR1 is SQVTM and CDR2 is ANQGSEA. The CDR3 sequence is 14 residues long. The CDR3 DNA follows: TGCAGCGTTGAAGAGGGCGGGATATATGGTGAGCAGTTCTTC. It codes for CSVEEGGIYGEQFF.

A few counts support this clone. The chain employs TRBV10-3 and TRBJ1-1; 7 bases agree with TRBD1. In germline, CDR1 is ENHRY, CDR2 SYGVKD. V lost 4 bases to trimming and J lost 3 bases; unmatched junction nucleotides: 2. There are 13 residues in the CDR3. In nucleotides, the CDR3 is TGTGCCATCAGTGCCACAGGGGACACTGAAGCTTTCTTT. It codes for CAISATGDTEAFF.

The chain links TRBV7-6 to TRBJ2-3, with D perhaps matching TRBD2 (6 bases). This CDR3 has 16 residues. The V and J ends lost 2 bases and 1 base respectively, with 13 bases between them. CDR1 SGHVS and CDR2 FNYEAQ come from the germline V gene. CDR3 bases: TGTGCCAGCAGCTTATGGGGGGACTTCGGCACAGATACGCAGTATTTT. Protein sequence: CASSLWGDFGTDTQYF.

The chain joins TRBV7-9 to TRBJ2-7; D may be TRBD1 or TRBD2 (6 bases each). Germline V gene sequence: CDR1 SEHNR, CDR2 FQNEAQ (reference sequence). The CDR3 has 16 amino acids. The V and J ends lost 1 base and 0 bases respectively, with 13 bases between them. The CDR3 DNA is TGTGCCAGCAGCTTAGTGGGGGGCGGGAACTCCTACGAGCAGTACTTC. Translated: CASSLVGGGNSYEQYF.

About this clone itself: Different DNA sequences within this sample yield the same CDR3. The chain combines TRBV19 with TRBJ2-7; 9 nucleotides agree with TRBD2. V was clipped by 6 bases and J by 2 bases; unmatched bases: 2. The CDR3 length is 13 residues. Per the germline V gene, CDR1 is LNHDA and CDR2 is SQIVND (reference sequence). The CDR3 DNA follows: TGTGCCAGTAGGACTAGCGGTACCTACGAGCAGTACTTC. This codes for CASRTSGTYEQYF. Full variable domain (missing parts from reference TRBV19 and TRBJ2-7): DGGITQSPKYLFRKEGQNVTLSCEQNLNHDAMYWYRQDPGQGLRLIYYSQIVNDFQKGDIAEGYSVSREKKESFPLTVTSAQKNPTAFYLCASRTSGTYEQYFGPGTRLTVT.

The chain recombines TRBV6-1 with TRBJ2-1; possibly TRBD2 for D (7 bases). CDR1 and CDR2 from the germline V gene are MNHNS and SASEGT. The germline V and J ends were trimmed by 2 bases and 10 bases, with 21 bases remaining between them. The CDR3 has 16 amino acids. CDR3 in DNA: TGTGCCAGCAGTGAATTAGGGGGGGCAGGCCTGTCGGAGCAGTTCTTC. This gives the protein CASSELGGAGLSEQFF.

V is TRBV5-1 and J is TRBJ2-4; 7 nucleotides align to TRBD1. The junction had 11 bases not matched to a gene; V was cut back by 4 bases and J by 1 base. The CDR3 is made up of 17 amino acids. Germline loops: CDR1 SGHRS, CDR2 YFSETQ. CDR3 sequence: CASSPETGQGAKNIQYF. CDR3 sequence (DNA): TGCGCCAGCAGCCCCGAGACAGGGCAAGGGGCCAAAAACATTCAGTACTTC.

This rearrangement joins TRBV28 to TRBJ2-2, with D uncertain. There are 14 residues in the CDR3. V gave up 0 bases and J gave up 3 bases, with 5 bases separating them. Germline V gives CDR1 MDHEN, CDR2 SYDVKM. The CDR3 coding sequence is TGTGCCAGCAGTTTATGGGGTGACACCGGGGAGCTGTTTTTT. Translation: CASSLWGDTGELFF.

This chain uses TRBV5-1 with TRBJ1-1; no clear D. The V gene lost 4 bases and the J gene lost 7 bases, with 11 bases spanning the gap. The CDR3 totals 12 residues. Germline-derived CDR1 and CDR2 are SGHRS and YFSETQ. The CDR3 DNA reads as TGCGCCAGCAGCGATGGACCGGATGAAGCTTTCTTT. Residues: CASSDGPDEAFF.

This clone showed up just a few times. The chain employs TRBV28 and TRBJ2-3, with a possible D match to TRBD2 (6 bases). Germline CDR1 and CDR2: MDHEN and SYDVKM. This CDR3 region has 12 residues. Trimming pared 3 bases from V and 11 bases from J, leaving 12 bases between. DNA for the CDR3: TGTGCCAGCAGTTTTGAAGACGGGGGGCAGTATTTT. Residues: CASSFEDGGQYF.

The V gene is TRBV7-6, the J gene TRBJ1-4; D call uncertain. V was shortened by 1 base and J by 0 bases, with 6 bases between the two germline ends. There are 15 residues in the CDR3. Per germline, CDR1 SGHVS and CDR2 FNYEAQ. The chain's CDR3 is CASSLGAATNEKLFF. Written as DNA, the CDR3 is TGTGCCAGCAGCTTAGGGGCAGCAACTAATGAAAAACTGTTTTTT.

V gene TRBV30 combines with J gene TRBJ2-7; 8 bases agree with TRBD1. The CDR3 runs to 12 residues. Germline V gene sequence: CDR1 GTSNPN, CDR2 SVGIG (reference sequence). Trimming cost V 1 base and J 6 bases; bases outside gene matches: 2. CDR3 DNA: TGTGCCTGGAGTGAACAGGGGGGCGAGCAGTACTTC. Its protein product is CAWSEQGGEQYF.

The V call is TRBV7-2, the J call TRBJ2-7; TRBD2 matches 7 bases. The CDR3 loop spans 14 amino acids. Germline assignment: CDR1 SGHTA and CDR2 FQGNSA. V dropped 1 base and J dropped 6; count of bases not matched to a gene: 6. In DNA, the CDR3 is TGTGCCAGCAGCTTAGAACTAGCGATGGGCGAGCAGTACTTC. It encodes CASSLELAMGEQYF.

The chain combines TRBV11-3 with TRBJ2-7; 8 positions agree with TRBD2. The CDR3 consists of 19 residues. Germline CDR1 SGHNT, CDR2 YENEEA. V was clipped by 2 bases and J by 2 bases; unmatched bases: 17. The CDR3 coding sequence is TGTGCCAGCAGCTTATACTCCCAGGGGCGGGAGGACTCAGCCTACGAGCAGTACTTC. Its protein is CASSLYSQGREDSAYEQYF.

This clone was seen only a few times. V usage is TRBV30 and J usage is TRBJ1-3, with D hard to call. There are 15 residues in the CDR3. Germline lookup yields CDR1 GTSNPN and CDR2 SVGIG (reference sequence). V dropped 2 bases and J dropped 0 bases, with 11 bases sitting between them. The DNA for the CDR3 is TGTGCCTGGAGTAGGCAGGCAGTCTCTGGAAACACCATATATTTT. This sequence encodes CAWSRQAVSGNTIYF.

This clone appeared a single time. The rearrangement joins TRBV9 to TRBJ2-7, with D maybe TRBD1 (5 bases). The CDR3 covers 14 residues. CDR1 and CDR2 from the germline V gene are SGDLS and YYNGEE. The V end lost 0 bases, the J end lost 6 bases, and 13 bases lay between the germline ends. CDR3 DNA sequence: TGTGCCAGCAGCGTAGGTATAGGGGTGAGCGAGCAGTACTTC. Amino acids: CASSVGIGVSEQYF. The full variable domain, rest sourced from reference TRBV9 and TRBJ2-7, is DSGVTQTPKHLITATGQRVTLRCSPRSGDLSVYWYQQSLDQGLQFLIQYYNGEERAKGNILERFSAQQFPDLHSELNLSSLELGDSALYFCASSVGIGVSEQYFGPGTRLTVT.

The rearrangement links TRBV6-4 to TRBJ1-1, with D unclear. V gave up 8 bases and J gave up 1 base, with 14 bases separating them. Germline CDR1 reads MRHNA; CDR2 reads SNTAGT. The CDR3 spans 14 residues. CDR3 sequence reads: CASSISPGNTEAFF. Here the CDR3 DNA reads TGTGCCAGCTCAATCAGCCCAGGGAACACTGAAGCTTTCTTT.

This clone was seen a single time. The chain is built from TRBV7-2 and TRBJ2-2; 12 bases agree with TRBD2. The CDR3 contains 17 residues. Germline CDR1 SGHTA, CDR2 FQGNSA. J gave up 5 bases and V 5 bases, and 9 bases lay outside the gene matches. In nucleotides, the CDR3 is TGTGCCAGCAGCAGAGATCCTAGCGGGAGGGTTACCGGGGAGCTGTTTTTT. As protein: CASSRDPSGRVTGELFF. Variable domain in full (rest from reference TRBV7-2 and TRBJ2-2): GAGVSQSPSNKVTEKGKDVELRCDPISGHTALYWYRQSLGQGLEFLIYFQGNSAPDKSGLPSDRFSAERTGGSVSTLTIQRTQQEDSAVYLCASSRDPSGRVTGELFFGEGSRLTVL.

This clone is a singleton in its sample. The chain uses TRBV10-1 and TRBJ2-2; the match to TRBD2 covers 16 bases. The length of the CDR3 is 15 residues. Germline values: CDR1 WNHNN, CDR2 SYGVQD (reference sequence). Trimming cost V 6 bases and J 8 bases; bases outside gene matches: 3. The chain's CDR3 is CASRVGLAGGGELFF. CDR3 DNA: TGCGCCAGCAGGGTGGGACTAGCGGGAGGGGGGGAGCTGTTTTTT.

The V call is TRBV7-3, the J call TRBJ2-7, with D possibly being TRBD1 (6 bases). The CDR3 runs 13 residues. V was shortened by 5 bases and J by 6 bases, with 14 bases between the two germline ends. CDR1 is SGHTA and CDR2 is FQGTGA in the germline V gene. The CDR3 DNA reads TGTGCCAGCAGCGAGGTGGGGGCTAGCGAGCAGTACTTC. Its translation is CASSEVGASEQYF.